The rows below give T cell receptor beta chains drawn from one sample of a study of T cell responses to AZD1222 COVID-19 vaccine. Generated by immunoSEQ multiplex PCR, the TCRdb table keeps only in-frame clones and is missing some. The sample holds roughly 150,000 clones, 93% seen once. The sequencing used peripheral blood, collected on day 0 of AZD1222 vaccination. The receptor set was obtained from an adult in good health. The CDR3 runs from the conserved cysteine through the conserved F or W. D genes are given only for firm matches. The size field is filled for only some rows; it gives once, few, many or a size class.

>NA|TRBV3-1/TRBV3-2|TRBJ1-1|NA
CASSQDPQVGTEAFF
TGTGCCAGCAGCCAAGATCCACAGGTCGGCACTGAAGCTTTCTTT
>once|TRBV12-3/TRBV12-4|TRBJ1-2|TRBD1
CASTRTGRYGYTF
TGTGCCAGCACCCGGACAGGCCGCTATGGCTACACCTTC
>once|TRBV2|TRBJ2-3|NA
CASSEGTDTQYF
TGTGCCAGCAGTGAAGGGACAGATACGCAGTATTTT
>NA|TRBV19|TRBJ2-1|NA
CASGRGDTAYNEQFF
TGTGCCAGCGGAAGGGGGGACACAGCGTACAATGAGCAGTTCTTC
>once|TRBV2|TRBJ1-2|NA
CASSYTDGPSGGYTF
TGTGCCAGCAGTTATACTGACGGTCCCTCCGGAGGCTACACCTTC
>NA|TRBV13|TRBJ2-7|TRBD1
CASRMGQGGSYEQYF
TGTGCCAGCAGGATGGGACAGGGGGGAAGCTACGAGCAGTACTTC
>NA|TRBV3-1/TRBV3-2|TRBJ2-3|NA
CASSPARSSIDTQYF
TGTGCCAGCAGCCCAGCCCGCTCAAGCATAGATACGCAGTATTTT
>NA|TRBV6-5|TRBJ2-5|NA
CASSRRLGTIETQYF
TGTGCCAGCAGTCGACGGCTTGGGACGATAGAGACCCAGTACTTC
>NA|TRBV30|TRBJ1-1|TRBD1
CAWSVAGGDTEAFF
TGTGCCTGGAGTGTAGCAGGGGGCGACACTGAAGCTTTCTTT
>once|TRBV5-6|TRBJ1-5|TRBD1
CASSLVGQGQPQHF
TGTGCCAGCAGCTTGGTGGGACAGGGTCAGCCCCAGCATTTT
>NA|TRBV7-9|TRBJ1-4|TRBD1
CASSLAAGQFNEKLFF
TGTGCCAGCAGCCTAGCAGCGGGACAGTTTAATGAAAAACTGTTTTTT
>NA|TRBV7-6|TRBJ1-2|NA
CASSVGGGSNYGYTF
TGTGCCAGCAGCGTGGGGGGCGGCTCTAACTATGGCTACACCTTC
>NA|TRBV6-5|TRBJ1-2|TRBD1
CASRGTGTNYGYTF
TGTGCCAGCAGAGGGACAGGGACAAACTATGGCTACACCTTC
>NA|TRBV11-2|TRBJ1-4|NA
CASSLNEKLFF
TGTGCCAGCAGCTTAAATGAAAAACTGTTTTTT
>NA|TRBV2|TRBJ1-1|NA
CASSDNGAVERNTEAFF
TGTGCCAGCAGTGATAATGGGGCAGTGGAGAGGAACACTGAAGCTTTCTTT
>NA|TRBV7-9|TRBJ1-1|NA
CASSSLVRENTEAFF
TGTGCCAGCAGCTCTCTCGTCCGGGAGAACACTGAAGCTTTCTTT
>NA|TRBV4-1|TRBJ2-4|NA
CASSQDVGGTLAKNIQYF
TGCGCCAGCAGCCAAGATGTTGGGGGGACACTAGCCAAAAACATTCAGTACTTC
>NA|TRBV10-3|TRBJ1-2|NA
CAIMDKSDLRRYGYTF
TGTGCCATCATGGATAAGTCGGACCTCAGGAGGTATGGCTACACCTTC
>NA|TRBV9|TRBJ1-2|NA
CASSARQDPNYGYTF
TGTGCCAGCAGCGCTAGACAGGACCCAAACTATGGCTACACCTTC
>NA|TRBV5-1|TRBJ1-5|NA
CASRFGGNQPQHF
TGCGCCAGCAGATTCGGGGGCAATCAGCCCCAGCATTTT
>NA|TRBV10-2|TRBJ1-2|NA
CASSDDPLGLLYGYTF
TGCGCCAGCAGTGACGATCCCCTAGGACTCCTCTATGGCTACACCTTC
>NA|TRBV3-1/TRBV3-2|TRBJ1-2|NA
CASSLNRRLQGYGYTF
TGTGCCAGCAGCCTTAATCGCCGACTTCAGGGGTATGGCTACACCTTC
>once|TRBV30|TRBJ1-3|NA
CAWRFSGNTIYF
TGTGCCTGGAGATTCTCTGGAAACACCATATATTTT
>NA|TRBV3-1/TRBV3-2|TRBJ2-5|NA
CASSQDLQYSNQETQYF
TGTGCCAGCAGCCAAGATCTCCAATACAGCAATCAAGAGACCCAGTACTTC
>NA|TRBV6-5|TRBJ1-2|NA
CASSYQSGIRNGYTF
TGTGCCAGCAGTTACCAGTCAGGGATTCGGAATGGCTACACCTTC
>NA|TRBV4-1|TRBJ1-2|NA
CASSQEVGTNYGYTF
TGCGCCAGCAGCCAAGAAGTCGGGACAAACTATGGCTACACCTTC